This T cell receptor beta chain was captured in a study of blood T cell repertoires in COVID-19. Study context: Sites across the United States, Italy and Spain contributed samples from acute and convalescent COVID-19.

Source study methods: Quantification of nucleated cells was approximated via reference gene primer amplification. Generated by immunoSEQ multiplex PCR, the TCRdb table keeps only in-frame clones and is missing some. V and J calls plus clone size are reproduced from that table; the DNA served to infer D and trimming. Here the sample spans some 240,000 clones, approximately 85% being singletons. This CDR3 region has 15 residues. Trimming removed 5 bases from V and 2 bases from J, with 13 bases in between. Germline V gene data show CDR1 as SEHNR and CDR2 as FQNEAQ (reference sequence). Input material: peripheral blood. This TCR derives from a woman aged 55-69 years with active or convalescent COVID-19. The chain employs TRBV7-9 and TRBJ1-3; D unresolved. CDR3 sequence reads: CASSPPGGPGNTIYF. The CDR3 DNA follows: TGTGCCAGCAGCCCCCCTGGTGGCCCTGGAAACACCATATATTTT.